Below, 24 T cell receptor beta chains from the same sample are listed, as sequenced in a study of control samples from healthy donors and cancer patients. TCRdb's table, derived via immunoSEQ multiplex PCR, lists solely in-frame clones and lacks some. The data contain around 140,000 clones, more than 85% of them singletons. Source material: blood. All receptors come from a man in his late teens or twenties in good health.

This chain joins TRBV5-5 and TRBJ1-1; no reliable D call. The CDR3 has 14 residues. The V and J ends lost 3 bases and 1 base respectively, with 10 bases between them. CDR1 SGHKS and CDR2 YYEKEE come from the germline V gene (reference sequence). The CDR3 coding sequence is TGTGCCAGCAGCTACCGGACTGGGAACACTGAAGCTTTCTTT. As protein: CASSYRTGNTEAFF. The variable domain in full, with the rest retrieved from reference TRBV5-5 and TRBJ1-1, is DAGVTQSPTHLIKTRGQQVTLRCSPISGHKSVSWYQQVLGQGPQFIFQYYEKEERGRGNFPDRFSARQFPNYSSELNVNALLLGDSALYLCASSYRTGNTEAFFGQGTRLTVV.

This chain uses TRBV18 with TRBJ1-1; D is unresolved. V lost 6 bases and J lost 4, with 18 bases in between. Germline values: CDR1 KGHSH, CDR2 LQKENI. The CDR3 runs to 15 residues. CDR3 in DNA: TGTGCCAGCTCCACACCGTGGGCGGAGGGCACTGAAGCTTTCTTT. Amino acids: CASSTPWAEGTEAFF. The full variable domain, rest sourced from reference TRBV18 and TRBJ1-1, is NAGVMQNPRHLVRRRGQEARLRCSPMKGHSHVYWYRQLPEEGLKFMVYLQKENIIDESGMPKERFSAEFPKEGPSILRIQQVVRGDSAAYFCASSTPWAEGTEAFFGQGTRLTVV.

CDR3 residues: CASRKDGVETQYF. The CDR3 nucleotides read TGTGCCAGCAGGAAAGATGGTGTGGAGACCCAGTACTTC. V is TRBV2 and J is TRBJ2-5; D not certain. Germline CDR1 is SNHLY and CDR2 is FYNNEI. There are 13 residues in the CDR3. V was pared by 6 bases and J by 5 bases, with 13 bases between.

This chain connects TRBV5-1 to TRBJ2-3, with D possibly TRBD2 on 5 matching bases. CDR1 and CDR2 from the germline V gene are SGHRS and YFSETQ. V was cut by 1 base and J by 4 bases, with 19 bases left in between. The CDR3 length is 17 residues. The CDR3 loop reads CASSLLVVSEESDTQYF. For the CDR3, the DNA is TGCGCCAGCAGCTTGTTGGTGGTTAGCGAAGAATCAGATACGCAGTATTTT.

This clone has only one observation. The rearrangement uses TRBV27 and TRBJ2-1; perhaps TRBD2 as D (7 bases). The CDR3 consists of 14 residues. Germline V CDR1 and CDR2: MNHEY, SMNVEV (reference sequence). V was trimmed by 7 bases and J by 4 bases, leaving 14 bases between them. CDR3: CASTLSGTYNEQFF. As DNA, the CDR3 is TGTGCCAGCACTCTGAGCGGGACATACAATGAGCAGTTCTTC.

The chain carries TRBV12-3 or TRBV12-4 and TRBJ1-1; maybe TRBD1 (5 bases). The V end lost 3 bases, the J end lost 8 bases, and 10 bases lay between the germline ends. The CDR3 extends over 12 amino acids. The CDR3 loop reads CASSFRGLEAFF. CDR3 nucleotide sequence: TGTGCCAGCAGTTTTAGGGGATTGGAAGCTTTCTTT.

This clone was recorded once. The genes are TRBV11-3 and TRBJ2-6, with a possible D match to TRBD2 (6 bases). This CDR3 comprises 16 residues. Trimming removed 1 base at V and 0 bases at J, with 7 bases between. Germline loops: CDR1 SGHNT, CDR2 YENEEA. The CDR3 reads CASSLGGISGANVLTF. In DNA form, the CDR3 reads TGTGCCAGCAGCTTAGGCGGGATCTCTGGGGCCAACGTCCTGACTTTC.

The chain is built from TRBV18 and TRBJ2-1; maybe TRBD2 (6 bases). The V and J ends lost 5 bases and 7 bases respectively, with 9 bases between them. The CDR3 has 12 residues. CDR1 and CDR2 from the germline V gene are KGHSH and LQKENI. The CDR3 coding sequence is TGTGCCAGCTCAGGGGGGAGGAATGAGCAGTTCTTC. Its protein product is CASSGGRNEQFF.

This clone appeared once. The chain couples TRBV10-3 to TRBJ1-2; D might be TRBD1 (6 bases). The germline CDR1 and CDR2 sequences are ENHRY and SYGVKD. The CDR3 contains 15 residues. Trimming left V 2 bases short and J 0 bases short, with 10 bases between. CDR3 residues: CAISEPGEANYGYTF. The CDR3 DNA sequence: TGTGCCATCAGTGAGCCAGGGGAAGCTAACTATGGCTACACCTTC.

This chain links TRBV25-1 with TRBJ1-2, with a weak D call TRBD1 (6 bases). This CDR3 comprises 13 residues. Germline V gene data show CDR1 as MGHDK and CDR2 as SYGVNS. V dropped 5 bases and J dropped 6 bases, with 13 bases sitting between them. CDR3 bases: TGTGCCAGCAGTCGCGGGGGCCCCGATGGCTACACCTTC. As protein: CASSRGGPDGYTF.

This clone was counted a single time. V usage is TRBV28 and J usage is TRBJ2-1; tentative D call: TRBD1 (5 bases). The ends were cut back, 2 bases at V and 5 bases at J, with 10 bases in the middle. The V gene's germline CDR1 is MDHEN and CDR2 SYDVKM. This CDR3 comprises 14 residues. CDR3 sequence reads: CASSLVQANNEQFF. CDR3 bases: TGTGCCAGCAGTTTAGTACAGGCAAACAATGAGCAGTTCTTC.

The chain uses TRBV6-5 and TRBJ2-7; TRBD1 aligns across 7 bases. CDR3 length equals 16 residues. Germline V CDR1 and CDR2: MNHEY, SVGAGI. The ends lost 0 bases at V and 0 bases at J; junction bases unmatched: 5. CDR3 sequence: CASSYSRQGGSYEQYF. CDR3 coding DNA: TGTGCCAGCAGTTACTCCCGACAGGGTGGCTCCTACGAGCAGTACTTC.

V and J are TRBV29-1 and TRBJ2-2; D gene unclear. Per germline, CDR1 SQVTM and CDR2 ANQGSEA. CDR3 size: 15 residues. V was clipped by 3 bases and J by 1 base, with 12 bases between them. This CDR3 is CSVDGGFGNTGELFF. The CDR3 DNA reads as TGCAGCGTTGATGGTGGGTTTGGGAACACCGGGGAGCTGTTTTTT.

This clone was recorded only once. CDR3 DNA: TGTGCCAGTAGACCCGGAGGAGAGGAATGGATCGACGAGCAGTACTTC. Translated: CASRPGGEEWIDEQYF. V is TRBV19 and J is TRBJ2-7, with D possibly matching TRBD2 (5 bases). The CDR3 length is 16 residues. Germline V gives CDR1 LNHDA, CDR2 SQIVND (reference sequence). V lost 6 bases and J lost 5, with 23 bases in between.

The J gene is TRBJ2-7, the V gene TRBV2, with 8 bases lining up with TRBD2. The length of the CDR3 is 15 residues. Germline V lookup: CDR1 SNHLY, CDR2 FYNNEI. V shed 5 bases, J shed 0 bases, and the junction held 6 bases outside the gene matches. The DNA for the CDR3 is TGTGCCAGCAGTCCCGAGCGGGAGCGCTCCTACGAGCAGTACTTC. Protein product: CASSPERERSYEQYF. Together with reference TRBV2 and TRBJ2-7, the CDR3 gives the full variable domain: EPEVTQTPSHQVTQMGQEVILRCVPISNHLYFYWYRQILGQKVEFLVSFYNNEISEKSEIFDDQFSVERPDGSNFTLKIRSTKLEDSAMYFCASSPERERSYEQYFGPGTRLTVT.

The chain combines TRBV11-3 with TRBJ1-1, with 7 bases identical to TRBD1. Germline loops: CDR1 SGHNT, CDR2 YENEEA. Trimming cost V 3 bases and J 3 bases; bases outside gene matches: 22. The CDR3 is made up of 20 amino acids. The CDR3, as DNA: TGTGCCAGCAGCTTCTGTAGTCCACTAGGTCCAGAGGGGGCAGACACTGAAGCTTTCTTT. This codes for CASSFCSPLGPEGADTEAFF.

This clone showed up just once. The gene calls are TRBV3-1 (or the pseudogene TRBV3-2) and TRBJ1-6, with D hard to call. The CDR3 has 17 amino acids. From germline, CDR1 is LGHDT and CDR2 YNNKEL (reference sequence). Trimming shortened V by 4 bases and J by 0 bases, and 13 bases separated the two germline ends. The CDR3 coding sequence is TGTGCCAGCAGCCCCGGAGGCGTATTCTCCTATAATTCACCCCTCCACTTT. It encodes CASSPGGVFSYNSPLHF.

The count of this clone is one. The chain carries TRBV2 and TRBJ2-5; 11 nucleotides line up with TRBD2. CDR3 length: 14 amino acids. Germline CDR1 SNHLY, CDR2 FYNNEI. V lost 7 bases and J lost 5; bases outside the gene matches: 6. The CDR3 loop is CASNRLAGSETQYF. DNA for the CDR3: TGTGCCAGCAACCGACTAGCGGGGTCGGAGACCCAGTACTTC.

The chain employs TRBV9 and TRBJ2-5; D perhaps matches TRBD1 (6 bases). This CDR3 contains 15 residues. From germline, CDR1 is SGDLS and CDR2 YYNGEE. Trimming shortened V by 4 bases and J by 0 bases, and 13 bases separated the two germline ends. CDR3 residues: CASSLQGGYQETQYF. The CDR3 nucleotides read TGTGCCAGCAGCTTACAGGGCGGGTACCAAGAGACCCAGTACTTC.

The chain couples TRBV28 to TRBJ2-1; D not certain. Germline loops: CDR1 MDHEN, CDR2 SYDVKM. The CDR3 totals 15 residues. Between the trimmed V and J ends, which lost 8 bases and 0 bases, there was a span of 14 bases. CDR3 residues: CASCAGASSYNEQFF. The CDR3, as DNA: TGTGCCAGCTGCGCCGGAGCGAGCTCCTACAATGAGCAGTTCTTC.

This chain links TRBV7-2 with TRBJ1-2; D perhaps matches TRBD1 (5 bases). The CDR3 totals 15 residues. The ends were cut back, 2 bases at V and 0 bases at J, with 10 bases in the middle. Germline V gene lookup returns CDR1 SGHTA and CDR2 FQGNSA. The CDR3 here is CASSLWQGSNYGYTF. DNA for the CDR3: TGTGCCAGCAGCTTATGGCAGGGCTCTAACTATGGCTACACCTTC.

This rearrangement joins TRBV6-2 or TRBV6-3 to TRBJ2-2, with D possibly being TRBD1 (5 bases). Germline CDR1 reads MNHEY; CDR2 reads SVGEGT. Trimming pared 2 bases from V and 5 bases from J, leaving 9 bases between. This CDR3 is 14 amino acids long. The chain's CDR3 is CASSYTYRTGELFF. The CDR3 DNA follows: TGTGCCAGCAGTTACACCTACAGGACCGGGGAGCTGTTTTTT.

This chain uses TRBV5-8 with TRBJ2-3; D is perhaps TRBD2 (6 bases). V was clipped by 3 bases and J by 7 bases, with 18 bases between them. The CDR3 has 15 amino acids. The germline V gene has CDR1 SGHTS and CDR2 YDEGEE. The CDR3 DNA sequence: TGTGCCAGCAGCTCGCCGGGACTTACTAGATATACGCAGTATTTT. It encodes CASSSPGLTRYTQYF.

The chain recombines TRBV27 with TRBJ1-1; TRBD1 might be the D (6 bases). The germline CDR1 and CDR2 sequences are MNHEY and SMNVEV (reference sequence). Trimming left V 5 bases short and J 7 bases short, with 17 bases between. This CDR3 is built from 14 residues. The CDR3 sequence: CASSIMGGLYEAFF. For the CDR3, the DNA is TGTGCCAGCAGTATTATGGGGGGGCTTTATGAAGCTTTCTTT.